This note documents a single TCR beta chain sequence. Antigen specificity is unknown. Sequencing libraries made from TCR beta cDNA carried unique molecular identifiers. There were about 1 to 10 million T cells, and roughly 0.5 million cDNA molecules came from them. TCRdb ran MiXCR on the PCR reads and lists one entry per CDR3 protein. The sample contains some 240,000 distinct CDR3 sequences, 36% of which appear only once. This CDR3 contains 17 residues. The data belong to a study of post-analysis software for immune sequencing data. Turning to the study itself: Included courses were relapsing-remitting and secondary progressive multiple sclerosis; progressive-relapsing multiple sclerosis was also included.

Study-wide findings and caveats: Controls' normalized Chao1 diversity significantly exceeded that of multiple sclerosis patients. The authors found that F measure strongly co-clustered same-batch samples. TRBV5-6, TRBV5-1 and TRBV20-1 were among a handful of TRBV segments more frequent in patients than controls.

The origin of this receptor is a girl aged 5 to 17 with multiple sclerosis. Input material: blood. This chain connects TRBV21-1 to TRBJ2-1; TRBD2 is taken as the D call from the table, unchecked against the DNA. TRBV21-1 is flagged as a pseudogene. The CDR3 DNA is TGTGCCAGCAGCCTACGGACTAGCGGGAGGGCCATCGATGAGCAGTTCTTC. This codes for CASSLRTSGRAIDEQFF.